This TCR beta chain was observed in a study of monozygotic twins with inflammatory bowel disease. Whole blood that had not undergone T cell sorting provided the isolated total RNA. The CDR3 covers 13 residues. Germline CDR1 SEHNR, CDR2 FQNEAQ (reference sequence). Reprocessing the 5' RACE reads, TCRdb reports a single entry for every CDR3 protein and omits DNA. The listing contains about 450,000 distinct CDR3 sequences. The TCR was taken from a human donor with ulcerative colitis or Crohn's disease, or a healthy co-twin of an affected twin (not recorded which). Sequencing was carried out using blood. This rearrangement joins TRBV7-9 to TRBJ1-2; TCRdb picks TRBD1, but there is no DNA to check that call. CDR3 residues: CASSFRDNYGYTF.